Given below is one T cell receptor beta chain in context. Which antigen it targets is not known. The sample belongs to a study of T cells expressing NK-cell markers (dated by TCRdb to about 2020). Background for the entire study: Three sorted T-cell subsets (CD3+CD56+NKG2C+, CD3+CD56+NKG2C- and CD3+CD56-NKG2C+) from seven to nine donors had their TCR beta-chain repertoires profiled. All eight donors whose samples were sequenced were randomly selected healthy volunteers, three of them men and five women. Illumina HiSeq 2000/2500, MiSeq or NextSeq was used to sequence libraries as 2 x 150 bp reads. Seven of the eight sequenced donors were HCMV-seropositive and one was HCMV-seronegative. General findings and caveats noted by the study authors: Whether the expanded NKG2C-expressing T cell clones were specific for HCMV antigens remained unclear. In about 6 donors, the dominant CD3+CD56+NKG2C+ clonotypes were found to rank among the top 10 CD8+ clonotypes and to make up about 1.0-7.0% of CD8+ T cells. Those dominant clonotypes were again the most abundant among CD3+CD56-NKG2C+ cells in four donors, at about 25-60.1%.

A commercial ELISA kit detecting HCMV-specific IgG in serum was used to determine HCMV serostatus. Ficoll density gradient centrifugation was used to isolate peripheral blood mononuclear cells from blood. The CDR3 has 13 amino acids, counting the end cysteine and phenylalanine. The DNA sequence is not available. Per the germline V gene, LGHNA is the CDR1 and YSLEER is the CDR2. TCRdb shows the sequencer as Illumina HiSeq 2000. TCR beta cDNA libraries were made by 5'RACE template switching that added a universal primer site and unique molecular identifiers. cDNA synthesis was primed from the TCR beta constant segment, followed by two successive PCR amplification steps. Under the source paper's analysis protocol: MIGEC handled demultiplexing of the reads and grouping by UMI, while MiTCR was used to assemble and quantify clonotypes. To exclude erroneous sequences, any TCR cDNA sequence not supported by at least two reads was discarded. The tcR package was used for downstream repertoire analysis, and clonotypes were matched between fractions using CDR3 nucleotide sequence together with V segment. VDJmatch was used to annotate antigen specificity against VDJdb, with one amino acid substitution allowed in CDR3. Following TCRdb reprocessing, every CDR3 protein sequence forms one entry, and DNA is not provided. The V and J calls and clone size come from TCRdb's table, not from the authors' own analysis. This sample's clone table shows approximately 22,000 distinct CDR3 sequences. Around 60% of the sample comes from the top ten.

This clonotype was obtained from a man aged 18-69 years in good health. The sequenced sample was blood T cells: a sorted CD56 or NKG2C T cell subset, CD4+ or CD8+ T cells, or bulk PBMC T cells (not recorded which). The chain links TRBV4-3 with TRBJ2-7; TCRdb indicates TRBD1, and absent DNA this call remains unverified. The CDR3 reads CASSQEPGAEQYF.